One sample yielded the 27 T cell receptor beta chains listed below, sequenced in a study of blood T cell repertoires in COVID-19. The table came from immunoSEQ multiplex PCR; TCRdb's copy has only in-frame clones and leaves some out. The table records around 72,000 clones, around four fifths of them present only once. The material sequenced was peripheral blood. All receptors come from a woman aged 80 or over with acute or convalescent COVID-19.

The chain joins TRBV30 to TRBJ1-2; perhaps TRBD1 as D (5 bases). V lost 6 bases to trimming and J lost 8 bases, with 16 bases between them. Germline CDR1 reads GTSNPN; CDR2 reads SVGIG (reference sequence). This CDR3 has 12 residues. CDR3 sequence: CACYDGGVGYTF. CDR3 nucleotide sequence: TGTGCCTGTTACGATGGGGGGGTCGGCTACACCTTC.

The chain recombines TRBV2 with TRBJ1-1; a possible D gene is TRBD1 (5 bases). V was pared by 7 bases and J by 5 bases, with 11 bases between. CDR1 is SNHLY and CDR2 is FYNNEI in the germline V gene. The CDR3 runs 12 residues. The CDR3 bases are TGTGCCAGCACGCCCAGGGTGACTGAAGCTTTCTTT. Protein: CASTPRVTEAFF.

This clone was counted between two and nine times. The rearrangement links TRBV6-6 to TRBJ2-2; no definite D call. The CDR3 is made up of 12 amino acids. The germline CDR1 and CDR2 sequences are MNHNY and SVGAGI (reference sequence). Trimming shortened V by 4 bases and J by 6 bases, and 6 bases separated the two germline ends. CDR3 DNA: TGTGCCAGCAGTTCCCCCGCCGGGGAGCTGTTTTTT. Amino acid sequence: CASSSPAGELFF.

This CDR3 is CASSGLQGVNQPQHF. CDR3 sequence (DNA): TGTGCCAGCAGTGGGTTGCAGGGGGTTAATCAGCCCCAGCATTTT. The chain employs TRBV2 and TRBJ1-5; TRBD1 matches 7 bases. After removal of 4 bases from V and 4 bases from J, the junction contained 7 bases not matched to a gene. The CDR3 consists of 15 residues. Germline CDR1 is SNHLY and CDR2 is FYNNEI.

The CDR3 loop reads CASSPDSFLSGNTIYF. CDR3 sequence (DNA): TGTGCCAGCAGCCCGGACAGTTTCCTCTCTGGAAACACCATATATTTT. This sequence joins TRBV3-1 (or the pseudogene TRBV3-2) and TRBJ1-3, with D possibly TRBD1 on 6 matching bases. Trimming left V 4 bases short and J 0 bases short, with 13 bases between. The length of the CDR3 is 16 residues. Germline CDR1 LGHDT, CDR2 YNNKEL (reference sequence).

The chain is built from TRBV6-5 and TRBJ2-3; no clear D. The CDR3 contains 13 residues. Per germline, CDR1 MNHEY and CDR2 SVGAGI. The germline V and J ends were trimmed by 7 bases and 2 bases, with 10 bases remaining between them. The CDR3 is CASTLTSTDTQYF. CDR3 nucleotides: TGTGCCAGCACCTTGACATCCACAGATACGCAGTATTTT.

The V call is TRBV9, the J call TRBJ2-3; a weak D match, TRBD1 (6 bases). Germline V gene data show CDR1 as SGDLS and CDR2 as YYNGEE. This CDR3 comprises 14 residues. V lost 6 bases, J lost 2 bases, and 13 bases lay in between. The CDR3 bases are TGTGCCAGCACCACAGGGTGGGTCACAGATACGCAGTATTTT. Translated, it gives CASTTGWVTDTQYF.

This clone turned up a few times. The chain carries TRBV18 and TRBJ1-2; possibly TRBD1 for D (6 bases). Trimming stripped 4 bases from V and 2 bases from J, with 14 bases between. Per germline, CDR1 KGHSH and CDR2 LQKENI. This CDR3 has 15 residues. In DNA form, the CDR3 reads TGTGCCAGCTCACAAGACAGGATTAACAACTATGGCTACACCTTC. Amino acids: CASSQDRINNYGYTF.

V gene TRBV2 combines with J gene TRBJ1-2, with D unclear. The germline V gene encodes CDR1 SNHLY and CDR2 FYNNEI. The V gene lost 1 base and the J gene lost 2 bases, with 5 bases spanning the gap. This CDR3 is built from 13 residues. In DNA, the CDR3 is TGTGCCAGCAGTGAAGGCAGGAACTATGGCTACACCTTC. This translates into CASSEGRNYGYTF.

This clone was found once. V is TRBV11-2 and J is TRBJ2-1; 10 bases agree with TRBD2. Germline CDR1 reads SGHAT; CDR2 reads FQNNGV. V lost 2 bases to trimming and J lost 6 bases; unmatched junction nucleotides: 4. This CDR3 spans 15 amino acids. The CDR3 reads CASSLTSGVVNEQFF. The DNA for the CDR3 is TGTGCCAGCAGCTTAACTAGCGGGGTGGTCAATGAGCAGTTCTTC.

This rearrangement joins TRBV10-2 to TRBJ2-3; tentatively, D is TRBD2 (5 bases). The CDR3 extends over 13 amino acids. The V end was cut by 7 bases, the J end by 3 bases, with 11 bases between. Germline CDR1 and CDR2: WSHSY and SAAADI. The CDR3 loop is CASIEGKTDTQYF. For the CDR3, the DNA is TGCGCCAGCATCGAGGGTAAAACAGATACGCAGTATTTT.

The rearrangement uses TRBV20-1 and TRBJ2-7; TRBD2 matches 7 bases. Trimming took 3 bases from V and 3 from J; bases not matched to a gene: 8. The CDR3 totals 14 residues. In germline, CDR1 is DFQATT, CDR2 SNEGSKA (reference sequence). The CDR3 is CSASSRASGYEQYF. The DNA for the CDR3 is TGCAGTGCTAGTTCGAGGGCTAGCGGCTACGAGCAGTACTTC.

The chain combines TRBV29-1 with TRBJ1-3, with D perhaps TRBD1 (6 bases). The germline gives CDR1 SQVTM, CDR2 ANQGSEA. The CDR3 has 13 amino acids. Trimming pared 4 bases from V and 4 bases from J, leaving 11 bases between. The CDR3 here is CSVAGRGGNTIYF. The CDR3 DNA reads TGCAGCGTTGCTGGCAGGGGAGGAAACACCATATATTTT.

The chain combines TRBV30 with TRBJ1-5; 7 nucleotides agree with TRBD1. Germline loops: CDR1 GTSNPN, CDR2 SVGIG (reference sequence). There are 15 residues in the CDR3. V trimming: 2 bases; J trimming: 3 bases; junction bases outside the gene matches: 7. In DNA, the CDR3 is TGTGCCTGGAGTTTTACAGGGGTTCTCAATCAGCCCCAGCATTTT. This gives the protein CAWSFTGVLNQPQHF.

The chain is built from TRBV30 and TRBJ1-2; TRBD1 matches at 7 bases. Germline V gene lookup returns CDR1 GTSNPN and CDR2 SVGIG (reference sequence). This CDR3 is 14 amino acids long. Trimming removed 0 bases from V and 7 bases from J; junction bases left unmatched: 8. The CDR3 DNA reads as TGTGCCTGGAGTGTACGAAGGGGGCAGTCTGGCTACACCTTC. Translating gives CAWSVRRGQSGYTF.

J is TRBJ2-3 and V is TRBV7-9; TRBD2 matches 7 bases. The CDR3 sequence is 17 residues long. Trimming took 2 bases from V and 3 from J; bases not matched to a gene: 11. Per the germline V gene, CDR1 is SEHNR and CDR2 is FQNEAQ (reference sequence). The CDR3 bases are TGTGCCAGCAGCTTAAGTCTGGGGAGCGGGGAGACAGATACGCAGTATTTT. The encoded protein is CASSLSLGSGETDTQYF.

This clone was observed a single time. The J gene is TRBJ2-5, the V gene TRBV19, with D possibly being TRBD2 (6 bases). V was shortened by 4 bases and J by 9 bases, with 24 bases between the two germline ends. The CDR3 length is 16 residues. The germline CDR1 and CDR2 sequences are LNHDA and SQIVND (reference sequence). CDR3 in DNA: TGTGCCAGTAGTACGTACAAAACCTCTAAGTCGGGGGCCCAGTACTTC. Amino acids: CASSTYKTSKSGAQYF.

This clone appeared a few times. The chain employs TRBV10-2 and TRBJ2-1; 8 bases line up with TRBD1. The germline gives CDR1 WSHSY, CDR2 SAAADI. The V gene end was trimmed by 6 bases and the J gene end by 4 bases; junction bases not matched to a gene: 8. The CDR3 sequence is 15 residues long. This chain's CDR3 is CASRPGQVMYNEQFF. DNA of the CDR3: TGCGCCAGCAGACCGGGACAGGTGATGTACAATGAGCAGTTCTTC.

This chain's CDR3 is CASSESGGLGDGYTF. The CDR3 DNA reads TGTGCCAGCAGTGAATCCGGAGGGTTGGGAGATGGCTACACCTTC. The chain combines TRBV25-1 with TRBJ1-2, with D hard to call. V was cut by 1 base and J by 6 bases, with 15 bases left in between. The CDR3 totals 15 residues. Germline V CDR1 and CDR2: MGHDK, SYGVNS.

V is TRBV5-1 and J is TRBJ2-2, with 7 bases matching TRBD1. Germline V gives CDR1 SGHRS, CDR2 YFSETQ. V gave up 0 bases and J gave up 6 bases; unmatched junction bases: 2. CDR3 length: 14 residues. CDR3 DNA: TGCGCCAGCAGCTTGGGCCAGGGGGCCGGGGAGCTGTTTTTT. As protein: CASSLGQGAGELFF.

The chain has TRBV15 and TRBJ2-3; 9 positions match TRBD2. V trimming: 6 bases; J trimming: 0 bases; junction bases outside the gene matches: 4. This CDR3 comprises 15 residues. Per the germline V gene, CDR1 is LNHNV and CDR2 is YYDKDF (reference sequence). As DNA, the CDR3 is TGTGCCACCAGGGATAGCGGGGGAAGCACAGATACGCAGTATTTT. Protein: CATRDSGGSTDTQYF.

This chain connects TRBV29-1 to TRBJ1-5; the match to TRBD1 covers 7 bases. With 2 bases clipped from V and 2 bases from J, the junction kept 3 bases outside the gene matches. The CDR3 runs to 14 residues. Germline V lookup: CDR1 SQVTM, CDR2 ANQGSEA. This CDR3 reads CSVETGVGNQPQHF. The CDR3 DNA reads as TGCAGCGTTGAAACAGGGGTTGGCAATCAGCCCCAGCATTTT.

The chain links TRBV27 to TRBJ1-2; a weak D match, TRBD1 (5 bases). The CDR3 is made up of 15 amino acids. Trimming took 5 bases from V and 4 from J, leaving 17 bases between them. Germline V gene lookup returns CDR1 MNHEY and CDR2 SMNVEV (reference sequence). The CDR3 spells CASSPEAGLIYGYTF. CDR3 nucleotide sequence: TGTGCCAGCAGTCCCGAGGCAGGGCTGATCTATGGCTACACCTTC.

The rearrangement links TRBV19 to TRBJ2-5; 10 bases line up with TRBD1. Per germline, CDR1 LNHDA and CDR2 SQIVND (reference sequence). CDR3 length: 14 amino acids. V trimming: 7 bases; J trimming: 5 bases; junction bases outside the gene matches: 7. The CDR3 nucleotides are TGTGCCAGTATGGGGACAGGGGTTTTCGAGACCCAGTACTTC. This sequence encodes CASMGTGVFETQYF.

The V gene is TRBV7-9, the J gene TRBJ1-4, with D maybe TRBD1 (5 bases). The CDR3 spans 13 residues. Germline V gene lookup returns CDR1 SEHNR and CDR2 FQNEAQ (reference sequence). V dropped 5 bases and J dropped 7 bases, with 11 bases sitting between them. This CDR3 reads CASSPRGGEKLFF. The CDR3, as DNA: TGTGCCAGCAGCCCCCGGGGGGGTGAAAAACTGTTTTTT.

The CDR3, as DNA: TGTGCCAGCAGTCGACCGGGGAGCTCCTATAATTCACCCCTCCACTTT. It codes for CASSRPGSSYNSPLHF. The rearrangement uses TRBV2 and TRBJ1-6; D is ambiguous. Trimming removed 5 bases at V and 0 bases at J, with 11 bases between. CDR3 length: 16 amino acids. Per germline, CDR1 SNHLY and CDR2 FYNNEI.

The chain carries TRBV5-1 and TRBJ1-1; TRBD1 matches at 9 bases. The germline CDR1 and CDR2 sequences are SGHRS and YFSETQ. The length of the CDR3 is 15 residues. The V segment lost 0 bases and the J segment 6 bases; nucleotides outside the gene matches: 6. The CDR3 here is CASSLEGQGVSEAFF. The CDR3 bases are TGCGCCAGCAGCTTGGAGGGACAGGGAGTCTCTGAAGCTTTCTTT. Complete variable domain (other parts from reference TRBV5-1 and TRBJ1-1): KAGVTQTPRYLIKTRGQQVTLSCSPISGHRSVSWYQQTPGQGLQFLFEYFSETQRNKGNFPGRFSGRQFSNSRSEMNVSTLELGDSALYLCASSLEGQGVSEAFFGQGTRLTVV.